This T cell receptor (beta chain) derives from a study of blood T cells in healthy people across ages. A note on this clonotype: This may be a read error: a much more frequent sequence differs by one nucleotide.

Sample-barcoded 5' priming and a J-beta primer mix drove a second PCR of roughly 6 to 12 cycles. TCRdb redid the calling of the 5' RACE reads with MiXCR, one entry per CDR3 protein. The sample holds 590,000 or so distinct CDR3 sequences; about 28% are singletons and the top ten take less than 20%. Germline-derived CDR1 and CDR2 are DFQATT and SNEGSKA (reference sequence). There are 14 residues in the CDR3. Sequencing was done on a sample of blood. The J gene is TRBJ2-1, the V gene TRBV20-1; maybe TRBD1 (5 bases). The J call may be mistaken, given a closer DNA end match to TRBJ2-7. The source is a woman at least 80 years old in good health. CDR3 loop: CSARRQNFYNEQYF. The CDR3, as DNA: TGCAGTGCTAGAAGACAGAATTTCTACAATGAGCAGTACTTC.